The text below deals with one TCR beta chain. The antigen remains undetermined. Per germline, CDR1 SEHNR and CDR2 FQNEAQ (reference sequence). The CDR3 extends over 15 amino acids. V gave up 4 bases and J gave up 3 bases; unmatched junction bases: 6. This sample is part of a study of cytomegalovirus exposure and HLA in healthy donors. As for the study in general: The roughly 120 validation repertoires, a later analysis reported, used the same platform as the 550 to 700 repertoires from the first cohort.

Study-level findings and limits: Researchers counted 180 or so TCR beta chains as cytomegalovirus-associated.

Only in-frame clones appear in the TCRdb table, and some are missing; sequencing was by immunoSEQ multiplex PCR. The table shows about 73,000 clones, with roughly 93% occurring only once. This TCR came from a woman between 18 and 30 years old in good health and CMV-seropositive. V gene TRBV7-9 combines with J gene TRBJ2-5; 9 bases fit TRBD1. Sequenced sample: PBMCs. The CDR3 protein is CASSSFDRGKETQYF. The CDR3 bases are TGTGCCAGCAGCTCTTTCGACAGGGGGAAAGAGACCCAGTACTTC.